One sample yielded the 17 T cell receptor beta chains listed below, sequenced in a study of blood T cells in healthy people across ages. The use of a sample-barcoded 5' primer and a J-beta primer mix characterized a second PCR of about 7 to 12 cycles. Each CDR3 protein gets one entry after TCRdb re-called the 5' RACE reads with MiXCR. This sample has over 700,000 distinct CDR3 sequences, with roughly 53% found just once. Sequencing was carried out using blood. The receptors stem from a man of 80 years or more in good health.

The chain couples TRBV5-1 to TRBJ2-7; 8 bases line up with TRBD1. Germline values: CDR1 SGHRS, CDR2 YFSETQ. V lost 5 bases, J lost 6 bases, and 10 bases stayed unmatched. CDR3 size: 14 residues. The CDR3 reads CASSPGTGPGEQYF. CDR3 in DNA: TGCGCCAGCAGTCCCGGGACAGGCCCTGGCGAGCAGTACTTC.

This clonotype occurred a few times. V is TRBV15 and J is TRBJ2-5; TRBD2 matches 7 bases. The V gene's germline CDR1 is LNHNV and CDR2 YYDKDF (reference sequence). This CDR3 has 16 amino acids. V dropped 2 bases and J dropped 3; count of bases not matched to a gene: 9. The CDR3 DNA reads TGTGCCACCAGCAGAACCGCGGGAGTCGGGGAAGAGACCCAGTACTTC. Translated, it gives CATSRTAGVGEETQYF.

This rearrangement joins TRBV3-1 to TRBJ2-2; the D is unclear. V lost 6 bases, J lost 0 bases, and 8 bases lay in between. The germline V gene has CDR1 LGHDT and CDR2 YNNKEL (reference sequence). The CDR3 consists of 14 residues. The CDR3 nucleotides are TGTGCCAGCAGTCCCCACGCGAACACCGGGGAGCTGTTTTTT. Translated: CASSPHANTGELFF.

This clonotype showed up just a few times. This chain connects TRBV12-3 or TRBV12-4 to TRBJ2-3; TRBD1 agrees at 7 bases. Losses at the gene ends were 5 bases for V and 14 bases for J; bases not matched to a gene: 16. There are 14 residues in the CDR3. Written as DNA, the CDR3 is TGTGCCAGCAGTCCGGGACAGATACACAGATACGCGTATTTT. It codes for CASSPGQIHRYAYF.

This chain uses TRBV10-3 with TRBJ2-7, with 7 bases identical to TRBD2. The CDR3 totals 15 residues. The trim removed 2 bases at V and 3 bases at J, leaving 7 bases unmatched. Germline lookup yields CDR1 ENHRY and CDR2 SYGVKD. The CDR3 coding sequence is TGTGCCATCAGTGAGACGAGGACTAGAATCTACGAGCAGTACTTC. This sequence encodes CAISETRTRIYEQYF.

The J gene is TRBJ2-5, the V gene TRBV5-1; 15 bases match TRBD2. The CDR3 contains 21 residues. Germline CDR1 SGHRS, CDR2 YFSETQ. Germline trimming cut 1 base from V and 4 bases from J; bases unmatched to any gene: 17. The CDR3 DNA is TGCGCCAGCAGCTTGCAGACAAAAATTGGACTAGCGGGAGGGCCCCTAGAGACCCAGTACTTC. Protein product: CASSLQTKIGLAGGPLETQYF.

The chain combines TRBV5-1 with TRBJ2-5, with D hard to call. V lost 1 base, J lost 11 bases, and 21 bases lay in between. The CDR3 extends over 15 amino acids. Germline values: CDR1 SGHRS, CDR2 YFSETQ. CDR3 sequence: CASSLSVGQRNEQYF. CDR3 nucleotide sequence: TGCGCCAGCAGCTTGTCCGTAGGGCAACGCAATGAGCAGTACTTC.

The CDR3 DNA follows: TGTGCCAGCAGTTTAGACCCCGGGACACTCTACGAGCAGTACTTC. It is translated as CASSLDPGTLYEQYF. The chain carries TRBV27 and TRBJ2-7; tentative D call: TRBD1 (6 bases). Germline V CDR1 and CDR2: MNHEY, SMNVEV (reference sequence). Trimming took 2 bases from V and 3 from J, leaving 14 bases between them. The CDR3 consists of 15 residues.

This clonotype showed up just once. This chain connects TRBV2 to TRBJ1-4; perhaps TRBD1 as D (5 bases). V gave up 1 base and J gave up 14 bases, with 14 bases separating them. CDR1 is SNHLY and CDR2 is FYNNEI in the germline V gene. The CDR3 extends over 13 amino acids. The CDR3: CASSEDPRGVLFF. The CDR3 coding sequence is TGTGCCAGCAGTGAAGATCCTCGGGGGGTTCTGTTTTTT.

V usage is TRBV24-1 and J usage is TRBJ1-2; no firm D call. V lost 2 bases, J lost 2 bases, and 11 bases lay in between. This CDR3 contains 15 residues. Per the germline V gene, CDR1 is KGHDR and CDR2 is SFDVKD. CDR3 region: CATSDYLTWNYGYTF. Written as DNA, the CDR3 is TGTGCCACCAGTGATTACCTCACCTGGAACTATGGCTACACCTTC.

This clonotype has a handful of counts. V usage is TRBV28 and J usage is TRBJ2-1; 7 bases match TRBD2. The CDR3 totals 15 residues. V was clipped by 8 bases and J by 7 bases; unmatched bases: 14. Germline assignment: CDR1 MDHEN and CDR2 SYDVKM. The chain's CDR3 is CASHTPGRMTNEQFF. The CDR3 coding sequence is TGTGCCAGCCACACCCCCGGGAGGATGACGAATGAGCAGTTCTTC.

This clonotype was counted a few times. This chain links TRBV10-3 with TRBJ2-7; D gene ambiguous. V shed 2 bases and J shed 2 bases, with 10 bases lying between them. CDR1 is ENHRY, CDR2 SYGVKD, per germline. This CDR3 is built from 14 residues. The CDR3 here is CAISERQWAYEQYF. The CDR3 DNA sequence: TGTGCCATCAGTGAGAGGCAATGGGCCTACGAGCAGTACTTC.

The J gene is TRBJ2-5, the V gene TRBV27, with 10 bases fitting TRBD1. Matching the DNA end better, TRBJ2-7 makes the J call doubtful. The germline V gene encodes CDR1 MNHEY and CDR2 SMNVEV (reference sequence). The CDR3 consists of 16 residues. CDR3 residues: CASAVVGTGAPYEQYF. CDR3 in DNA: TGTGCCAGCGCGGTAGTCGGGACAGGGGCCCCCTACGAGCAGTACTTC.

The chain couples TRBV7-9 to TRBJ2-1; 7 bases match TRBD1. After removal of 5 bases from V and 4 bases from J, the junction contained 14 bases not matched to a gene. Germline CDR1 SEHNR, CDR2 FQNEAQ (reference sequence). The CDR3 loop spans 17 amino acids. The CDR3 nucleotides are TGTGCCAGCAGCCCCCCTACAGGGGAATTGGGGTACAATGAGCAGTTCTTC. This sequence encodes CASSPPTGELGYNEQFF.

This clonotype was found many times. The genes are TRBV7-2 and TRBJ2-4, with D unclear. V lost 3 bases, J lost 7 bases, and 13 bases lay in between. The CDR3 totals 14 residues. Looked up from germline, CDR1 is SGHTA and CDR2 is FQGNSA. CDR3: CASSLTAWANIQYF. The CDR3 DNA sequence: TGTGCCAGCAGCTTGACGGCATGGGCGAACATTCAGTACTTC.

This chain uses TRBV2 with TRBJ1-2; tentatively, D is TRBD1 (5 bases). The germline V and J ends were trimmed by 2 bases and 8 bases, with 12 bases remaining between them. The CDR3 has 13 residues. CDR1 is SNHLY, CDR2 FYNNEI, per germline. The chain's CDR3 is CASSETQGGGYTF. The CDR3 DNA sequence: TGTGCCAGCAGTGAAACCCAGGGCGGAGGCTACACCTTC. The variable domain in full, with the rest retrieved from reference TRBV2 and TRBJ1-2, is EPEVTQTPSHQVTQMGQEVILRCVPISNHLYFYWYRQILGQKVEFLVSFYNNEISEKSEIFDDQFSVERPDGSNFTLKIRSTKLEDSAMYFCASSETQGGGYTFGSGTRLTVV.

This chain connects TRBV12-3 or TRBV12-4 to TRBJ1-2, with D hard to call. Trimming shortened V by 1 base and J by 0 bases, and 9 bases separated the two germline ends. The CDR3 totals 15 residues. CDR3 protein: CASSLVIPANYGYTF. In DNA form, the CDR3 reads TGTGCCAGCAGTTTAGTGATACCTGCTAACTATGGCTACACCTTC.